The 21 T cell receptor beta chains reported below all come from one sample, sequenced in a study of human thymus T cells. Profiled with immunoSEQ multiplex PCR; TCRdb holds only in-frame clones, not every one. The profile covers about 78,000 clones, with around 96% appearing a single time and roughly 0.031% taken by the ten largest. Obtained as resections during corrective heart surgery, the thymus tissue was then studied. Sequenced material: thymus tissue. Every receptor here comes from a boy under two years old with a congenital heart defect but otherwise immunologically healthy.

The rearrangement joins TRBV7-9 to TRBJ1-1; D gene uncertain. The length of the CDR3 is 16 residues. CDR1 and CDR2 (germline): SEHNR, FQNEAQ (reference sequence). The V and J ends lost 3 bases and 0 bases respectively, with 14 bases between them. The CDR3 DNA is TGTGCCAGCAGCTTGAACAGTGAGTCGGTGAACACTGAAGCTTTCTTT. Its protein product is CASSLNSESVNTEAFF. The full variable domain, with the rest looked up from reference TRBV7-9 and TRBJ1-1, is DTGVSQNPRHKITKRGQNVTFRCDPISEHNRLYWYRQTLGQGPEFLTYFQNEAQLEKSRLLSDRFSAERPKGSFSTLEIQRTEQGDSAMYLCASSLNSESVNTEAFFGQGTRLTVV.

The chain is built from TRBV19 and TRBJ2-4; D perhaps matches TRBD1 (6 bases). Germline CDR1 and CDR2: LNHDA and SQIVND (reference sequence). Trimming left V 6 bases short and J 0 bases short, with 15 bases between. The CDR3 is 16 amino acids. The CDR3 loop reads CASSPGTTLAKNIQYF. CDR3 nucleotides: TGTGCCAGTAGCCCGGGGACAACCTTAGCCAAAAACATTCAGTACTTC.

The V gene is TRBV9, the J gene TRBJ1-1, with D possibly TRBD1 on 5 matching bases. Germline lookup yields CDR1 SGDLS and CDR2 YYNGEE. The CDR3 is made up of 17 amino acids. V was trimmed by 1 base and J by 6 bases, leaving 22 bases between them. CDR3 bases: TGTGCCAGCAGCGTACCCCTTAAGTCCGACGGGACCCCTGAAGCTTTCTTT. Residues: CASSVPLKSDGTPEAFF.

This CDR3 is CASSDRGHQPQHF. The CDR3 DNA follows: TGTGCCAGCAGTGACAGGGGACATCAGCCCCAGCATTTT. V gene TRBV2 combines with J gene TRBJ1-5, with D perhaps TRBD1 (6 bases). The CDR3 contains 13 residues. The V gene's germline CDR1 is SNHLY and CDR2 FYNNEI. The V end was cut by 3 bases, the J end by 5 bases, with 8 bases between.

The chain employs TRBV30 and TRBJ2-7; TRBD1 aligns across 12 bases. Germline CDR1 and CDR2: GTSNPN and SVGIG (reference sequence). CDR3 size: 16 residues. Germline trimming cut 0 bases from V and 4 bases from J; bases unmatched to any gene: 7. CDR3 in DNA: TGTGCCTGGAGTGTACCGGGGGACAGGGGGCTTTACGAGCAGTACTTC. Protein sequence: CAWSVPGDRGLYEQYF.

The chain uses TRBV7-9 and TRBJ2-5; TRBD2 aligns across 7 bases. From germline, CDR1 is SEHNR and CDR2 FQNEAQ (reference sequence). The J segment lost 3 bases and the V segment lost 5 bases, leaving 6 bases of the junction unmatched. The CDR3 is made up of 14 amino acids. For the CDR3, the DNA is TGTGCCAGCAGCACCACCGGGGGGAAAGAGACCCAGTACTTC. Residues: CASSTTGGKETQYF. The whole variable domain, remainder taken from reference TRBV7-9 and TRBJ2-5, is DTGVSQNPRHKITKRGQNVTFRCDPISEHNRLYWYRQTLGQGPEFLTYFQNEAQLEKSRLLSDRFSAERPKGSFSTLEIQRTEQGDSAMYLCASSTTGGKETQYFGPGTRLLVL.

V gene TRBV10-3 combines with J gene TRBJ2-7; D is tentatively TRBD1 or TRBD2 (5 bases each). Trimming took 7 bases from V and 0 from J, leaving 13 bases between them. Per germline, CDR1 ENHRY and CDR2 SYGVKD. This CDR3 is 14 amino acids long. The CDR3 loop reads CAINPRGLSYEQYF. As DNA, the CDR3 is TGTGCCATCAACCCCCGGGGCCTCTCCTACGAGCAGTACTTC.

The chain's CDR3 is CAIAGTGNTEAFF. CDR3 DNA sequence: TGTGCCATAGCAGGGACAGGGAACACTGAAGCTTTCTTT. V and J are TRBV10-3 and TRBJ1-1, with 8 bases matching TRBD1. J lost 1 base, V lost 9 bases, and 4 bases had no gene match. The CDR3 spans 13 residues. Germline V gene sequence: CDR1 ENHRY, CDR2 SYGVKD.

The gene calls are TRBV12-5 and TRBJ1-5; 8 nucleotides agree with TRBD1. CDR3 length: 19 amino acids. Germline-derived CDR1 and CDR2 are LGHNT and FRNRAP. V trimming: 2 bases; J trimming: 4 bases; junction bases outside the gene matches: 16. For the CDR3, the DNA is TGTGCTAGTGGTTTGTCTTGGACAGGGAGGCGCAAGGGAAATCAGCCCCAGCATTTT. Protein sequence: CASGLSWTGRRKGNQPQHF. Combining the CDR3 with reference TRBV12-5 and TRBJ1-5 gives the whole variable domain DARVTQTPRHKVTEMGQEVTMRCQPILGHNTVFWYRQTMMQGLELLAYFRNRAPLDDSGMPKDRFSAEMPDATLATLKIQPSEPRDSAVYFCASGLSWTGRRKGNQPQHFGDGTRLSIL.

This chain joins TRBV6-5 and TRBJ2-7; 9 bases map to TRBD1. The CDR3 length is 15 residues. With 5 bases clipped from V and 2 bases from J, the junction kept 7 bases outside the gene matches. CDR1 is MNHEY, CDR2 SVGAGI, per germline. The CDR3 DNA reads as TGTGCCAGCAGTCCCTACCGGGACAGGGCCTACGAGCAGTACTTC. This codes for CASSPYRDRAYEQYF.

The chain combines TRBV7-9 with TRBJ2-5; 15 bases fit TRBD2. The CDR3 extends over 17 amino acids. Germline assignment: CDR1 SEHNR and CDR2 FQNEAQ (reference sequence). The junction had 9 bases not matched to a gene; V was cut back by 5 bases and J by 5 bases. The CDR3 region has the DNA TGTGCCAGCAGCCCCACGTCCGGGACTAGCGGGAGGGAGACCCAGTACTTC. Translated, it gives CASSPTSGTSGRETQYF.

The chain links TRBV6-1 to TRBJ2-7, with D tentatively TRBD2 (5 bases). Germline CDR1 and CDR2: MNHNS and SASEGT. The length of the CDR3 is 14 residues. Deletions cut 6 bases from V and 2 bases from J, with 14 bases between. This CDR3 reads CASSPWQRTYEQYF. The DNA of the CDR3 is TGTGCCAGCAGCCCTTGGCAGCGGACCTACGAGCAGTACTTC.

The CDR3 DNA follows: TGCGCCAGCAGCCAAGATGGAGGGAAAGGGGACACCATATATTTT. Amino acid sequence: CASSQDGGKGDTIYF. This chain uses TRBV4-1 with TRBJ1-3; TRBD1 is a possible D gene (5 bases). Between the trimmed V and J ends, which lost 0 bases and 8 bases, there was a span of 14 bases. This CDR3 has 15 residues. Germline V gives CDR1 MGHRA, CDR2 YSYEKL.

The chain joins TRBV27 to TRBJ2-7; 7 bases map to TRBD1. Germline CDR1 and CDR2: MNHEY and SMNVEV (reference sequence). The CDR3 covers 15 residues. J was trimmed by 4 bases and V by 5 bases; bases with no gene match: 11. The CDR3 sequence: CASSPTTGHSYEQYF. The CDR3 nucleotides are TGTGCCAGCAGTCCTACGACAGGGCATTCGTACGAGCAGTACTTC.

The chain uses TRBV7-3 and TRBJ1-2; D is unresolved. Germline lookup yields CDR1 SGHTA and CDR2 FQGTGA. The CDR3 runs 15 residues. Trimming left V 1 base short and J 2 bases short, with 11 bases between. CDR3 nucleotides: TGTGCCAGCAGCTTAAGTTTGAGGGTGAACTATGGCTACACCTTC. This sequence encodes CASSLSLRVNYGYTF.

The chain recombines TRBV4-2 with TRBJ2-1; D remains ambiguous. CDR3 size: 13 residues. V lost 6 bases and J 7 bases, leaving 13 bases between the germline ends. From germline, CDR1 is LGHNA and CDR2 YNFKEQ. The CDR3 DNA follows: TGTGCCAGCAGGGAGACCTGGGCTAATGAGCAGTTCTTC. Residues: CASRETWANEQFF.

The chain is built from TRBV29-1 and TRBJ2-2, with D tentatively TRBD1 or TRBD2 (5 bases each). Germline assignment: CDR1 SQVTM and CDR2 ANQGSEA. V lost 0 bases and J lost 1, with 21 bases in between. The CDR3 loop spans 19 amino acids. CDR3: CSVEDRDGGSKLNTGELFF. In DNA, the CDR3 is TGCAGCGTTGAAGACCGGGACGGAGGCTCCAAATTGAACACCGGGGAGCTGTTTTTT.

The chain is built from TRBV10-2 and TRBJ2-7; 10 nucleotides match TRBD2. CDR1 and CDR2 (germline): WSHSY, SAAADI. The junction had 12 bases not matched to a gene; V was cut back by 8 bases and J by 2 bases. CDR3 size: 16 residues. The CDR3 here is CASSDFGSGRPYEQYF. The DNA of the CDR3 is TGCGCCAGCTCTGACTTCGGTAGCGGGAGGCCCTACGAGCAGTACTTC.

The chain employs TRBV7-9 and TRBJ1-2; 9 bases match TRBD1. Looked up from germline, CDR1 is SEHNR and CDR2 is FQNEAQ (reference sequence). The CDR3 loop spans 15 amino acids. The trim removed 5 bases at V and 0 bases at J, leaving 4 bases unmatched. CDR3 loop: CASSPGTGPNYGYTF. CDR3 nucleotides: TGTGCCAGCAGCCCCGGGACAGGGCCTAACTATGGCTACACCTTC.

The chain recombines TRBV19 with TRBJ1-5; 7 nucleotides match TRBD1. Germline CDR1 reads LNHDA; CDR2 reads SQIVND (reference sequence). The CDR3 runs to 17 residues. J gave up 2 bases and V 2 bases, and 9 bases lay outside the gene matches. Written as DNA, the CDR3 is TGTGCCAGTAGTATAAGGTCGACAGGGTTCGGCAATCAGCCCCAGCATTTT. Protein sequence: CASSIRSTGFGNQPQHF.

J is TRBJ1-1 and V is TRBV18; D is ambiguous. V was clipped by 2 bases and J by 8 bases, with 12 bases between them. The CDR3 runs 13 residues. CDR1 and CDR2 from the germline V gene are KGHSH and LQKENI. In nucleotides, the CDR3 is TGTGCCAGCTCACCAAGGATAGTAAGGGAAGCTTTCTTT. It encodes CASSPRIVREAFF. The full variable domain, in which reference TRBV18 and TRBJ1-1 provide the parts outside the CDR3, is NAGVMQNPRHLVRRRGQEARLRCSPMKGHSHVYWYRQLPEEGLKFMVYLQKENIIDESGMPKERFSAEFPKEGPSILRIQQVVRGDSAAYFCASSPRIVREAFFGQGTRLTVV.